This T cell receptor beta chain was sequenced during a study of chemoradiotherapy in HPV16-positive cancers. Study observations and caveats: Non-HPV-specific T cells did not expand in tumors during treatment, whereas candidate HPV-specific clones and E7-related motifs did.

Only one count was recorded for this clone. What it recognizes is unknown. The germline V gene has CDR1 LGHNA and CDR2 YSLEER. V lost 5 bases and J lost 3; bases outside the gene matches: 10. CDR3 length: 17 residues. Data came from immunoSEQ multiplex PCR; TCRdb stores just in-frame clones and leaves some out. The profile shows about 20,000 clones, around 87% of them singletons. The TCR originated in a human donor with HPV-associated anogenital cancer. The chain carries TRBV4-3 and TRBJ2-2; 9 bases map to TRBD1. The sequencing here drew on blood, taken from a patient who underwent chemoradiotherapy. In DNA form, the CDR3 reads TGCGCCAGCAGCTGGGGGCCGGGACAGGGTGACACCGGGGAGCTGTTTTTT. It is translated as CASSWGPGQGDTGELFF.